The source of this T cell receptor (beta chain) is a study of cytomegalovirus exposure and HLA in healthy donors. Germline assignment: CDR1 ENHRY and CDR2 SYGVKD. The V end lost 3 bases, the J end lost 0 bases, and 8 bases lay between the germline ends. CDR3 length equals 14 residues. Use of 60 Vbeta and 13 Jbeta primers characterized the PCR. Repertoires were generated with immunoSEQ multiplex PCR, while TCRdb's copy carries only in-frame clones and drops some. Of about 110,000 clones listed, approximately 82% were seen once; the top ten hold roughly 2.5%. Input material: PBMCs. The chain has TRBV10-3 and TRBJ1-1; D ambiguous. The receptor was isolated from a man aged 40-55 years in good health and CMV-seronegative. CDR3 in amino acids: CAISDGAMNTEAFF. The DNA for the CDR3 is TGTGCCATCAGTGACGGAGCCATGAACACTGAAGCTTTCTTT.